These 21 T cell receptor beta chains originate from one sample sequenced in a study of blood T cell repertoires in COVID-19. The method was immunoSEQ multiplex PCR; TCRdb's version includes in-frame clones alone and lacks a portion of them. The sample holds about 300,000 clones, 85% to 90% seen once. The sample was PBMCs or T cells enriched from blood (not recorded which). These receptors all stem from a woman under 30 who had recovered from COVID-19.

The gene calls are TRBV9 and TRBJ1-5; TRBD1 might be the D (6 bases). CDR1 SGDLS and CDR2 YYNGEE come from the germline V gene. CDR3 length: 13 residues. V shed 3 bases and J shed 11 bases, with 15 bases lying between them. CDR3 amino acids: CASSDDQGFAQHF. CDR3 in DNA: TGTGCCAGCAGCGATGACCAGGGGTTCGCCCAGCATTTT. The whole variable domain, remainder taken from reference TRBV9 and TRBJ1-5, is DSGVTQTPKHLITATGQRVTLRCSPRSGDLSVYWYQQSLDQGLQFLIQYYNGEERAKGNILERFSAQQFPDLHSELNLSSLELGDSALYFCASSDDQGFAQHFGDGTRLSIL.

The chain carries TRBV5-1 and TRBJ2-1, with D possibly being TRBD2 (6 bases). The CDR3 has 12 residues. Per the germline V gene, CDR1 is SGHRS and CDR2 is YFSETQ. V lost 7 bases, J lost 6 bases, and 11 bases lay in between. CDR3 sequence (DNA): TGCGCCAGCCGAGGAGGGCGCAATGAGCAGTTCTTC. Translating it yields CASRGGRNEQFF. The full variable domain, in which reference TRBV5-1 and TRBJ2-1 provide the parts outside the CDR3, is KAGVTQTPRYLIKTRGQQVTLSCSPISGHRSVSWYQQTPGQGLQFLFEYFSETQRNKGNFPGRFSGRQFSNSRSEMNVSTLELGDSALYLCASRGGRNEQFFGPGTRLTVL.

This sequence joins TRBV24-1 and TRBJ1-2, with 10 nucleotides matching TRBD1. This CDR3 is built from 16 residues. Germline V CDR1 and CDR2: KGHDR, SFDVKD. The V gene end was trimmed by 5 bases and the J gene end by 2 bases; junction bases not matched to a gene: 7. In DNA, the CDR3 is TGTGCCACCAGTGCCATACGGACAGGGGGGAACTATGGCTACACCTTC. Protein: CATSAIRTGGNYGYTF.

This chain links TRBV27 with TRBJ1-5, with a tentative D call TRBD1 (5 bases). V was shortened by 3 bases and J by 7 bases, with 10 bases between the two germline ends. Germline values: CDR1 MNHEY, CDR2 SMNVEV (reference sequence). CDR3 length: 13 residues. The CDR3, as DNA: TGTGCCAGCAGTTTTGGAGGGGACCAGCCCCAGCATTTT. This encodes CASSFGGDQPQHF.

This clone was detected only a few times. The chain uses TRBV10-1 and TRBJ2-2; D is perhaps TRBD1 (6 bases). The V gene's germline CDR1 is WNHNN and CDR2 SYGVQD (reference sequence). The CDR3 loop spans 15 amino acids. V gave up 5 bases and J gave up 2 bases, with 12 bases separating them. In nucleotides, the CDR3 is TGCGCCAGCAGTAACAGGGAGTCCAACACCGGGGAGCTGTTTTTT. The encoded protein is CASSNRESNTGELFF.

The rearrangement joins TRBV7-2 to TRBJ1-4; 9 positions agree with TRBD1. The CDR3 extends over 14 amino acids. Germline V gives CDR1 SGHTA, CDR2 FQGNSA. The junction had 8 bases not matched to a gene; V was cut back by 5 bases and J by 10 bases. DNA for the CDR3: TGTGCCAGCAGCCCGGGACAGGGCTTAGGAAAACTGTTTTTT. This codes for CASSPGQGLGKLFF.

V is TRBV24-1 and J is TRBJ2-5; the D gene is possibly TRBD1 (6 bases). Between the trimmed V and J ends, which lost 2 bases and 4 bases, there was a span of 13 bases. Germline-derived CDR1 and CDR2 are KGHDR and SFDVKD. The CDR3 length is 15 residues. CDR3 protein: CATSDWRRGGETQYF. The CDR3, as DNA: TGTGCCACCAGTGATTGGAGACGAGGGGGAGAGACCCAGTACTTC.

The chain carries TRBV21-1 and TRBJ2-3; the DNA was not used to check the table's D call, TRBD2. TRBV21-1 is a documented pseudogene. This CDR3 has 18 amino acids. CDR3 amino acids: CASSTLRGLAGNTDTQYF. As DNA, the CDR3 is TGTGCCAGCAGCACCCTCCGCGGGCTAGCGGGGAACACAGATACGCAGTATTTT.

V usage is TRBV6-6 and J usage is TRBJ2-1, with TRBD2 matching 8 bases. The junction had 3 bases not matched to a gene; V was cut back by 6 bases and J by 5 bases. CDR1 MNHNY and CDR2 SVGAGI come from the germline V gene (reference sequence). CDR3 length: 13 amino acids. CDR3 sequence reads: CASRGLGDNEQFF. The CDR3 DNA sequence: TGTGCCAGCAGGGGACTAGGAGACAATGAGCAGTTCTTC.

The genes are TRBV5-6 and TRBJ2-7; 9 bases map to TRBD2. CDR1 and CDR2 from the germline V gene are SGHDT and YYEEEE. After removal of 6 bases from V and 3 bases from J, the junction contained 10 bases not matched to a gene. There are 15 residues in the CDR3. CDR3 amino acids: CASMGGSGSRYEQYF. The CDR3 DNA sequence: TGTGCCAGCATGGGCGGTAGCGGGAGTCGCTACGAGCAGTACTTC.

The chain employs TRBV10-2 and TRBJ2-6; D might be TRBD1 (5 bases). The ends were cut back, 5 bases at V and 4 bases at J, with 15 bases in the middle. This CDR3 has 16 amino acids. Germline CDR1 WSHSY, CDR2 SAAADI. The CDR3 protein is CASSPQDRAGANVLTF. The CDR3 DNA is TGCGCCAGCAGTCCTCAAGACAGAGCCGGGGCCAACGTCCTGACTTTC.

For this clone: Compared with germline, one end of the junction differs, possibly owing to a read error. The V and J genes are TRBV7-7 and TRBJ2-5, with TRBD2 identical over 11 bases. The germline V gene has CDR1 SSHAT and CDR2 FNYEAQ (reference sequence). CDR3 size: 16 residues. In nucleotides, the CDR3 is TGTGCTAGCAGCCCCAATTCGGGGACTAGCGGAGAGACCCAGTACTTC. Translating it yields CASSPNSGTSGETQYF.

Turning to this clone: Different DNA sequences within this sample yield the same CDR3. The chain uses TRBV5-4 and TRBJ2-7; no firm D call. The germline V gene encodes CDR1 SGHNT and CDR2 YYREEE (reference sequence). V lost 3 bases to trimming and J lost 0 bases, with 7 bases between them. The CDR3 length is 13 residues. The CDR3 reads CASSSPSSYEQYF. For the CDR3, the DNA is TGTGCCAGCAGCTCACCGAGCTCCTACGAGCAGTACTTC.

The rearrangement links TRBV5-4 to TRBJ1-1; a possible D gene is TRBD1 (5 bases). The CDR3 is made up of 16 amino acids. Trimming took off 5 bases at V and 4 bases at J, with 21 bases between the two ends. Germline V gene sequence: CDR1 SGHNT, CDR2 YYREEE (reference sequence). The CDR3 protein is CASRPPRKGRGTEAFF. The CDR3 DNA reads TGTGCCAGCAGACCGCCCCGGAAGGGGCGTGGCACTGAAGCTTTCTTT.

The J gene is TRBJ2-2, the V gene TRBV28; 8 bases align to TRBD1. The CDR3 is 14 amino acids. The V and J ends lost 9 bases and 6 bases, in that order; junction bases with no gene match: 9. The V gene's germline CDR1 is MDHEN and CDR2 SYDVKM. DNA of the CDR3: TGTGCCAGTACACGGACAGGGTGGTCCGGGGAGCTGTTTTTT. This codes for CASTRTGWSGELFF.

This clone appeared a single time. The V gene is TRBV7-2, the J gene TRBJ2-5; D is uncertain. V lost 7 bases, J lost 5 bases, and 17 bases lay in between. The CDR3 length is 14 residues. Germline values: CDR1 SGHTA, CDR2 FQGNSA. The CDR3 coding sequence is TGTGCCAGCACCCCATCATCCCGTCGGGAGACCCAGTACTTC. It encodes CASTPSSRRETQYF.

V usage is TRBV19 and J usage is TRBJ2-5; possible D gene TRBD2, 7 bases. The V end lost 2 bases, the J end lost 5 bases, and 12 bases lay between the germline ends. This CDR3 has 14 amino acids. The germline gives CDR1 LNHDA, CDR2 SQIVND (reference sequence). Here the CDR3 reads CASSILGGRETQYF. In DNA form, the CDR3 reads TGTGCCAGTAGTATATTGGGGGGGCGGGAGACCCAGTACTTC.

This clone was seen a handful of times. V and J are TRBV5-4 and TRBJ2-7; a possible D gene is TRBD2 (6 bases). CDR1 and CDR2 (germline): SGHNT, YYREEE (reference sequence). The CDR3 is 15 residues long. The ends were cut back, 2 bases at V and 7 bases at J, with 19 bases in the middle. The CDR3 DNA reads TGTGCCAGCAGCTTTAGTGTCGGAGGGATCGGAGAGCAGTACTTC. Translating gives CASSFSVGGIGEQYF.

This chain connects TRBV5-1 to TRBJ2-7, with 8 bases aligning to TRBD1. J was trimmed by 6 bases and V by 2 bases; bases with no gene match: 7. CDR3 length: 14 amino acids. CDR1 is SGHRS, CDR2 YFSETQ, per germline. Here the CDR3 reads CASSLLTGVGEQYF. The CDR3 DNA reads TGCGCCAGCAGCTTATTGACAGGGGTTGGCGAGCAGTACTTC. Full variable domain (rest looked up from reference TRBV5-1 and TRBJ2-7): KAGVTQTPRYLIKTRGQQVTLSCSPISGHRSVSWYQQTPGQGLQFLFEYFSETQRNKGNFPGRFSGRQFSNSRSEMNVSTLELGDSALYLCASSLLTGVGEQYFGPGTRLTVT.

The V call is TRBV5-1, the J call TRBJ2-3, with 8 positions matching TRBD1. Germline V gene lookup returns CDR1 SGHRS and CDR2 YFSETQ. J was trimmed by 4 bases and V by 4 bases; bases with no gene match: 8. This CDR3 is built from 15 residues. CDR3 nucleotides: TGCGCCAGCAGCCCAGGGGACAGGCTGGCAGATACGCAGTATTTT. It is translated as CASSPGDRLADTQYF.

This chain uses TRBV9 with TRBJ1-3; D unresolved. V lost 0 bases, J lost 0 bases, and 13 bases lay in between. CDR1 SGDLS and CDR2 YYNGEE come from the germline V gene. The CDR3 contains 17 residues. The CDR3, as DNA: TGTGCCAGCAGCGTAGCCCCTGCGGGCAGCTCTGGAAACACCATATATTTT. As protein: CASSVAPAGSSGNTIYF. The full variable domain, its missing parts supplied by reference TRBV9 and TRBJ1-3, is DSGVTQTPKHLITATGQRVTLRCSPRSGDLSVYWYQQSLDQGLQFLIQYYNGEERAKGNILERFSAQQFPDLHSELNLSSLELGDSALYFCASSVAPAGSSGNTIYFGEGSWLTVV.